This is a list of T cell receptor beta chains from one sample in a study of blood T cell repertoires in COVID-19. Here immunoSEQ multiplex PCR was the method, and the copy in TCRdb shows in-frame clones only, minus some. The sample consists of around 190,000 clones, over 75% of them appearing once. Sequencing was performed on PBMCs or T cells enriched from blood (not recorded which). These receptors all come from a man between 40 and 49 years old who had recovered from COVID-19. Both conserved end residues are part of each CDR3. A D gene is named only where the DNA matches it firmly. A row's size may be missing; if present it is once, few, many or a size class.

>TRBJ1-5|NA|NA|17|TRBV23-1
TGCGCCAGCAGTCCTAAAGAGCGACCTTATAGCAATCAGCCCCAGCATTTT
CASSPKERPYSNQPQHF
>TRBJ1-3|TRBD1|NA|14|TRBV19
TGTGCCAGTAGTAGAGGGACAGTTGGAAACACCATATATTTT
CASSRGTVGNTIYF
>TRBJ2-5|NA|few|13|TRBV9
TGTGCCAGCAGCATATCCCCCCAAGAGACCCAGTACTTC
CASSISPQETQYF
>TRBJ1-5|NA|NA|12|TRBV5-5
TGTGCCAGCGGGGGGAGCAATCAGCCCCAGCATTTT
CASGGSNQPQHF
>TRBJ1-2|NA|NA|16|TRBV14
TGTGCCAGCAGTCTCAAATCCCCAGGCCTTATCTATGGCTACACCTTC
CASSLKSPGLIYGYTF
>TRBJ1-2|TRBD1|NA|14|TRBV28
TGTGCCAGCAGCGAACCGGGACAGGGGTGGGGCTACACCTTC
CASSEPGQGWGYTF
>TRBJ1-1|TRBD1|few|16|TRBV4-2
TGTGCCAGCAGCCAACCCGTCGAAAGGGGGCACACTGAAGCTTTCTTT
CASSQPVERGHTEAFF
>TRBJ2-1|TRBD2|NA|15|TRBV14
TGTGCCAGCAGCCTATTGCTAGCGGGAGGGAATGAGCAGTTCTTC
CASSLLLAGGNEQFF
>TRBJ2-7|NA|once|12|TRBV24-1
TGTGCCACCAGTGATTACACGGGGGAGCAGTACTTC
CATSDYTGEQYF
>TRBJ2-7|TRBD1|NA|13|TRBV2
TGTGCCAGCGTACAGACAGGGCGCTACGAGCAGTACTTC
CASVQTGRYEQYF
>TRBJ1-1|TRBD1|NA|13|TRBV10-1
TGCGCCAGCAGACAGGGGGCAACAGGTGAAGCTTTCTTT
CASRQGATGEAFF
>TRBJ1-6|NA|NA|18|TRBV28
TGTGCCAGCAGTTCTATATCTGCCGGGAGCTCCTATAATTCACCCCTCCACTTT
CASSSISAGSSYNSPLHF
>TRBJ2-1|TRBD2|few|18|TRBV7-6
TGTGCCAGCAGCTTGACTAGCGGGAGGATCTCCTCCTACAATGAGCAGTTCTTC
CASSLTSGRISSYNEQFF
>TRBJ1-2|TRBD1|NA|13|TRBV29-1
TGCAGCGTTGGGACAGGTCAAAGCTATGGCTACACCTTC
CSVGTGQSYGYTF
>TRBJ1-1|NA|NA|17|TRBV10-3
TGTGCCATCAGTGAGTTTAGGACACCTATATGGTGGACTGAAGCTTTCTTT
CAISEFRTPIWWTEAFF
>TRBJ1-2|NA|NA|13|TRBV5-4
TGTGCCAGCAGCACGACATCGAACTATGGCTACACCTTC
CASSTTSNYGYTF
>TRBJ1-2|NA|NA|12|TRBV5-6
TGTGCCAGCAGGGGAGGGCTGAAAGGCTACACCTTC
CASRGGLKGYTF
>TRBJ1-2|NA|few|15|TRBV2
TGTGCCAGCAGTGAACACGGACCGACTGGAGGAGGCTACACCTTC
CASSEHGPTGGGYTF
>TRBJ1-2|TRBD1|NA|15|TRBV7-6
TGTGCCAGCAGCTGGGAGAGGGGGCTCGGCTATGGCTACACCTTC
CASSWERGLGYGYTF
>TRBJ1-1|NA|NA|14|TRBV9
TGTGCCAGCAGCGACCCGGGGGGCAACACTGAAGCTTTCTTT
CASSDPGGNTEAFF